This T cell receptor beta chain derives from a study of shared clonotypes between healthy human individuals. For the study at large: Ranging from 18 to 49 in age, donors were two women and a few men. Whole-study findings and limits: Enrolling few donors narrowed the genetic and exposure-history diversity that was represented. Researchers found naive subsets generally carried larger estimated richness than memory subsets.

Germline V gives CDR1 SGDLS, CDR2 YYNGEE. This CDR3 region has 14 residues. Deletions cut 2 bases from V and 2 bases from J, with 8 bases between. Only CD45RO-negative cells positively selected for CCR7 counted as naive CD8 cells, so terminally differentiated effector memory CD45RA+ cells were excluded. Of note for this clone: The target antigen is unknown. The same CDR3 can be traced to other DNA sequences in this sample.

Original data processing: ImmunoSEQ junction-only sequences lacked quality scores, so their filtering differed. Sequencing used immunoSEQ multiplex PCR; TCRdb keeps in-frame clones, though not all of them. The DNA was the basis for D and trimming; V, J and clone size are from that table. Of roughly 2.1 million clones listed, 85% to 95% are singletons. V gene TRBV9 combines with J gene TRBJ2-1; tentative D call: TRBD2 (5 bases). Sample: naive CD8+ T cells from PBMCs. This receptor was identified in a man between 18 and 29 years old in good health. Some clones in this sample may be carry-over from other donors' samples. The CDR3 protein is CASSVTGTYNEQFF. CDR3 nucleotides: TGTGCCAGCAGCGTCACGGGGACCTACAATGAGCAGTTCTTC.